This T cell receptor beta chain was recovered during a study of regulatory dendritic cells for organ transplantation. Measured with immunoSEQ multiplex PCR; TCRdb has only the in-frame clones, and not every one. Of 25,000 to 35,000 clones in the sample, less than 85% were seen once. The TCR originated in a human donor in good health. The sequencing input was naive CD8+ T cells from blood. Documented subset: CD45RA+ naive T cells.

CDR3 nucleotide sequence: TGTGCCAGCAGCCCTGGAGGGGCCTCCTACGAGCAGTACTTC. Residues: CASSPGGASYEQYF. The chain recombines TRBV7-9 with TRBJ2-7; tentatively, D is TRBD2 (6 bases). The germline V and J ends were trimmed by 5 bases and 0 bases, with 11 bases remaining between them. Germline V gene sequence: CDR1 SEHNR, CDR2 FQNEAQ (reference sequence). The CDR3 totals 14 residues.